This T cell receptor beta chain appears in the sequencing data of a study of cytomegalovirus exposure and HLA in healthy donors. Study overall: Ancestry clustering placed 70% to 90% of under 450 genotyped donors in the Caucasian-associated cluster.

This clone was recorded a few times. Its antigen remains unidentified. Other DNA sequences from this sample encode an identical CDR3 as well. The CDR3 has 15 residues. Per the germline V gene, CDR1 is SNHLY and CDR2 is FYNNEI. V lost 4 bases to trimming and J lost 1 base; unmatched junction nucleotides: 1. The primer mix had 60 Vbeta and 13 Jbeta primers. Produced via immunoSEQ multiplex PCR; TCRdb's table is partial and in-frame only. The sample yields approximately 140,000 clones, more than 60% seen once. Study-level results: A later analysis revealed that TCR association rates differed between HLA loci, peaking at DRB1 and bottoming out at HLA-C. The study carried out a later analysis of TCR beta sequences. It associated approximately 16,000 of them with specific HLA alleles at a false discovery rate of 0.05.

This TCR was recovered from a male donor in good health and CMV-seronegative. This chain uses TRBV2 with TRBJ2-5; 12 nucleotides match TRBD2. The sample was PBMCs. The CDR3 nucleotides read TGTGCCAGCAGTGGACTAGCGGGAGCCCAAGAGACCCAGTACTTC. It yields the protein CASSGLAGAQETQYF.